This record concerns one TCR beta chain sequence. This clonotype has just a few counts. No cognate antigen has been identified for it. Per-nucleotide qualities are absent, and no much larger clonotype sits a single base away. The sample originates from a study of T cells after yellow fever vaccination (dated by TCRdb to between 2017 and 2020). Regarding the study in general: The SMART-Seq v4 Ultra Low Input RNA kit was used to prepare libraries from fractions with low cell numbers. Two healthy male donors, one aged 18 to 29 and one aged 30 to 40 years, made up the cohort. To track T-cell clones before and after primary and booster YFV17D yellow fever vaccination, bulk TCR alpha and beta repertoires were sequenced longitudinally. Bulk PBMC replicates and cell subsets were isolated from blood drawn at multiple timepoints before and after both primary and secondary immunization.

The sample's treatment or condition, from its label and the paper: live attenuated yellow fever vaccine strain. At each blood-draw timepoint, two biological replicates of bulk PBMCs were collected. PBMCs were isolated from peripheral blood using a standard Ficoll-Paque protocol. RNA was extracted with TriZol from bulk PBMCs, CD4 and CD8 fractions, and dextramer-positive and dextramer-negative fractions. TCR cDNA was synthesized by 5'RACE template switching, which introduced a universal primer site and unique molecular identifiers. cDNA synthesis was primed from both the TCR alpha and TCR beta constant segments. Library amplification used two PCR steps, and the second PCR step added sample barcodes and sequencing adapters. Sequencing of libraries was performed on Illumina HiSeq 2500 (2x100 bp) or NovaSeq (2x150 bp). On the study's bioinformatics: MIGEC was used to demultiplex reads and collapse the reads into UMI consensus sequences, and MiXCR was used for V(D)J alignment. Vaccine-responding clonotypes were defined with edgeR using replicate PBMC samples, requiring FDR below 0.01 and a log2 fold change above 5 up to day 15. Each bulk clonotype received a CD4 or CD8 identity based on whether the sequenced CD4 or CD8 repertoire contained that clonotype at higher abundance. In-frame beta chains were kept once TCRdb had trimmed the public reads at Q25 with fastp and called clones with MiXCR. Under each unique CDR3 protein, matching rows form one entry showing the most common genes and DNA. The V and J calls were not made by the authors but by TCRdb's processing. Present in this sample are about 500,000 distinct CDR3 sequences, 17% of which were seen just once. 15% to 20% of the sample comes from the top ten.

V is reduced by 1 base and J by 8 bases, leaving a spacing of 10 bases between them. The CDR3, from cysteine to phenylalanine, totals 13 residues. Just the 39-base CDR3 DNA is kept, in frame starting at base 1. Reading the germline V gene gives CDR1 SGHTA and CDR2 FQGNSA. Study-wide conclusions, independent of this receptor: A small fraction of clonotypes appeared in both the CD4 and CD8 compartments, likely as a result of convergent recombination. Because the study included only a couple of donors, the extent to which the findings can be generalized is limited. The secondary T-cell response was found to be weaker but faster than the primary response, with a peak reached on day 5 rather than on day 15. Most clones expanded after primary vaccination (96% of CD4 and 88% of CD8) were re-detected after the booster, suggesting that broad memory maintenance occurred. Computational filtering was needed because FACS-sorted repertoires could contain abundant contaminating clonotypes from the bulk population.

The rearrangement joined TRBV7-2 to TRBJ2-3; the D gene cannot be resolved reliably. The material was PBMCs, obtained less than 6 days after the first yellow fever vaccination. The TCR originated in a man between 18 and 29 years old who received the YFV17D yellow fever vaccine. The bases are TGTGCCAGCAGCTTAGGAGAAGCAGTTACGCAGTATTTT. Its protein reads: CASSLGEAVTQYF.